The rows below give T cell receptor beta chains drawn from one sample of a study of identifying expanded T cells in peripheral blood. TCRdb's copy holds only in-frame clones and misses some; the assay was immunoSEQ multiplex PCR. This repertoire shows some 97,000 clones, 80% to 90% found once; its top ten account for approximately 5.7%. Sequencing input: blood. These receptors were taken from a person aged 18 to 70 in good health. The CDR3 runs from the conserved cysteine through the conserved F or W. Each record gives: J gene, D gene, clone size, V gene, CDR3 DNA, CDR3 protein. D genes are given only for firm matches. Some rows have no size entry. The others give once, few or many, or a class for an expanded clone.

>TRBJ1-5|.|once|TRBV30
TGTGCCTGGAGTGTACGTAGCAATCAGCCCCAGCATTTT
CAWSVRSNQPQHF
>TRBJ2-7|TRBD1|.|TRBV10-3
TGTGCCATCAGCTACAGGGGGATCCACGAGCAGTACTTC
CAISYRGIHEQYF
>TRBJ2-5|.|.|TRBV5-1
TGCGCCAGCAGCTTGGTTGGGGCTACTCAAGAGACCCAGTACTTC
CASSLVGATQETQYF
>TRBJ1-6|.|.|TRBV13
TGTGCCAGCAGCTTAACGGAGGGGGATTCACCCCTCCACTTT
CASSLTEGDSPLHF
>TRBJ1-1|.|.|TRBV2
TGTGCCAGCAGCTGGGACCGATCGAACACTGAAGCTTTCTTT
CASSWDRSNTEAFF
>TRBJ1-1|TRBD1|.|TRBV18
TGTGCCAGCTCACCAGGGACAGGGGGCAACACTGAAGCTTTCTTT
CASSPGTGGNTEAFF
>TRBJ2-7|TRBD2|.|TRBV5-4
TGTGCCAGCAGCCTGGGGGGGGGAGACTCCTACGAGCAGTACTTC
CASSLGGGDSYEQYF
>TRBJ2-3|.|.|TRBV30
TGTGCCTGGAGTGTGGGGCAGGGCCCAGATACGCAGTATTTT
CAWSVGQGPDTQYF
>TRBJ2-1|.|.|TRBV4-1
TGCGCCAGCAGCCAGGGGGGGCTAGCGGAGCAGTTCTTC
CASSQGGLAEQFF
>TRBJ1-2|.|once|TRBV5-1
TGCGCCAGCAGCTTTGGAGGGCCAAACTATGGCTACACCTTC
CASSFGGPNYGYTF
>TRBJ2-7|TRBD1|.|TRBV4-1
TGCGCCAGCAGCCAAGCAACCGGGACAGGGGGCGCGGAGGGATCTCGGGAGCAGTACTTC
CASSQATGTGGAEGSREQYF
>TRBJ1-1|.|.|TRBV30
TGTGCCTGGAGCCCAACAGGTCTTGAAGCTTTCTTT
CAWSPTGLEAFF
>TRBJ1-1|.|.|TRBV2
TGTGCCAGCACCCGAGGGAACACTGAAGCTTTCTTT
CASTRGNTEAFF
>TRBJ2-7|TRBD2|.|TRBV6-5
TGTGCCAGCAGTTACTCGACTAGCGGAGCCCGCTACGAGCAGTACTTC
CASSYSTSGARYEQYF
>TRBJ2-1|.|.|TRBV9
TGTGCCAGCAGCGTAGCGGGGGCTAGCGGAAATGAGCAGTTCTTC
CASSVAGASGNEQFF
>TRBJ1-2|TRBD1|.|TRBV7-3
TGTGCCAGCAGCTTATACGCGGGACAGGGGATATATGGCTACACCTTC
CASSLYAGQGIYGYTF
>TRBJ1-3|TRBD1|.|TRBV2
TGTGCCAGCAGTGTCGAGGGGGCAGGCGGAAACACCATATATTTT
CASSVEGAGGNTIYF
>TRBJ1-1|.|.|TRBV9
TGTGCCAGCAGCGCGGGACCCTTGAACACTGAAGCTTTCTTT
CASSAGPLNTEAFF
>TRBJ2-5|TRBD1|.|TRBV7-9
TGTGCCAGCAGCCGGGACAGGAAAGAGACCCAGTACTTC
CASSRDRKETQYF
>TRBJ1-1|.|.|TRBV10-2
TGCGCCAGCAGCGGAGCGGCCGGGTCCACTGAAGCTTTCTTT
CASSGAAGSTEAFF
>TRBJ1-2|.|once|TRBV7-2
TGTGCCAGCAGCTTAACATCCTATGGCTACACCTTC
CASSLTSYGYTF
>TRBJ2-1|TRBD2|.|TRBV10-3
TGTGCCATCAGGGATACTAGCGGGGGGGACAATGAGCAGTTCTTC
CAIRDTSGGDNEQFF
>TRBJ2-2|TRBD2|.|TRBV6-1
TGTGCCAGCAGAGGTAGCGGGCGCAACACCGGGGAGCTGTTTTTT
CASRGSGRNTGELFF
>TRBJ1-2|.|.|TRBV10-3
TGTGCCATCAGTGAGTCGATCGGGGTTACTAACTATGACTACACCTTC
CAISESIGVTNYDYTF
>TRBJ1-5|.|.|TRBV19
TGTGCCAGTAGTACTGTCGGGGGGTGGGAGGAGGAAGTGAGCAATCAGCCCCAGCATTTT
CASSTVGGWEEEVSNQPQHF
>TRBJ1-5|.|few|TRBV6-6
TGTGCCAGCAGTGTCCTGGGCAGGCAGCCCCAGCATTTT
CASSVLGRQPQHF
>TRBJ1-2|.|.|TRBV6-6
TGTGCCAGCAGCCCCCGGGCGAGGACGGACTATGGCTACACCTTC
CASSPRARTDYGYTF
>TRBJ2-7|TRBD2|.|TRBV18
TGTGCCAGCTCACCACCAAACCTTAAGCGGGAAAAGACCTACGAGCAGTACTTC
CASSPPNLKREKTYEQYF
>TRBJ1-2|.|.|TRBV7-3
TGTGCCAGCAGTCTTAGAAAGATAGGGTTGGCGTGCCTATTGACAGTTTTCTATGGCTACACCTTC
CASSLRKIGLACLLTVFYGYTF
>TRBJ2-3|.|.|TRBV14
TGTGCCAGCAGCCAAGAAGGAGTTTTCACAGATACGCAGTATTTT
CASSQEGVFTDTQYF
>TRBJ1-1|.|.|TRBV28
TGTGCCAGCAGTTTGGTGGCAGTCGAAGCTTTCTTT
CASSLVAVEAFF
>TRBJ1-1|TRBD1|.|TRBV10-3
TGTGCCATCAGTGGATCGACAGGGAGGCGATCTGAAGCTTTCTTT
CAISGSTGRRSEAFF
>TRBJ1-2|.|.|TRBV5-1
TGCGCCAGCAGTAATGGAGACGTTGCGGGTGGCTACACCTTC
CASSNGDVAGGYTF
>TRBJ1-5|.|.|TRBV5-5
TGTGCCAGCAGCTTGGCCGGGGGCGGTGGTTATCAGCCCCAGCATTTT
CASSLAGGGGYQPQHF
>TRBJ1-1|TRBD1|.|TRBV6-4
TGTGCCAGCAGTGCCGGGACAGGGCGAGCTTTCTTT
CASSAGTGRAFF
>TRBJ2-5|.|few|TRBV5-1
TGCGCCAGCAGCTTGGAAGAGACCCAGTACTTC
CASSLEETQYF
>TRBJ1-4|.|.|TRBV7-6
TGTGCCAGCAGCTTCGACAGATCGGGTGAAAAACTGTTTTTT
CASSFDRSGEKLFF
>TRBJ2-2|TRBD2|.|TRBV5-1
TGCGCCAGCAGCTACATTGGGACTAGTAACACCGGGGAGCTGTTTTTT
CASSYIGTSNTGELFF
>TRBJ2-5|.|.|TRBV6-6
TGTGCCAGCAGTCCTCGGCGAGAGTCTGTGTACTTC
CASSPRRESVYF
>TRBJ2-1|TRBD2|.|TRBV18
TGTGCCAGCTCACCGAGCGGGAGAGGCTCCTACAATGAGCAGTTCTTC
CASSPSGRGSYNEQFF
>TRBJ2-3|TRBD1|.|TRBV2
TGTGCCAGCAGCGAGAATGACAGGGATCGGTATTTT
CASSENDRDRYF
>TRBJ2-1|TRBD2|.|TRBV7-2
TGTGCCAGCAGCCTGACTAGCGGGAAATTCAATGAGCAGTTCTTC
CASSLTSGKFNEQFF
>TRBJ1-4|TRBD1|.|TRBV4-1
TGCGCCAGCAGCCCTGGGACAGGGGGCCGGCGCGTTGAAAAACTGTTTTTT
CASSPGTGGRRVEKLFF
>TRBJ1-2|.|.|TRBV19
TGTGCCAGTAGCATGGGTGGCAAAGGTACGGCTAACTATGGCTACACCTTC
CASSMGGKGTANYGYTF
>TRBJ2-1|TRBD1|once|TRBV7-3
TGTGCCAGCAGCTTAAAGCCACGAGGGACAGGGGACAATGAGCAGTTCTTC
CASSLKPRGTGDNEQFF
>TRBJ2-7|.|.|TRBV11-2
TGTGCCAGCAGCTCCCTGACAGGTTTAACCTACGAGCAGTACTTC
CASSSLTGLTYEQYF
>TRBJ2-2|.|.|TRBV2
TGTGCCAGCAGGGAGACAGGGAACACCGGGGAGCTGTTTTTT
CASRETGNTGELFF
>TRBJ2-7|TRBD1|.|TRBV7-3
TGTGCCAGCAGCTTAATATGTGGGACAGAGGACCCTTACGAGCAGTACTTC
CASSLICGTEDPYEQYF